This T cell receptor beta chain was identified during a study of T cell changes during pregnancy in multiple sclerosis. Method: immunoSEQ multiplex PCR; TCRdb's copy keeps in-frame clones and lacks some. The data show around 60,000 clones, about 89% seen once. The germline V and J ends were trimmed by 8 bases and 0 bases, with 10 bases remaining between them. Germline V gives CDR1 LNHDA, CDR2 SQIVND (reference sequence). This CDR3 comprises 13 residues. The sequence came from a female donor in good health, enrolled as a control in a pregnancy study. This chain connects TRBV19 to TRBJ1-2; maybe TRBD1 (6 bases). The sequencing used CD4+ T cells from peripheral blood mononuclear cells, collected after pregnancy. In nucleotides, the CDR3 is TGTGCCAGTGGACAGACGCCTAACTATGGCTACACCTTC. Its translation is CASGQTPNYGYTF. Complete variable domain (other parts from reference TRBV19 and TRBJ1-2): DGGITQSPKYLFRKEGQNVTLSCEQNLNHDAMYWYRQDPGQGLRLIYYSQIVNDFQKGDIAEGYSVSREKKESFPLTVTSAQKNPTAFYLCASGQTPNYGYTFGSGTRLTVV.